This record looks at one T cell receptor beta chain sequence and its context. Its target is unknown. PCR employed 60 Vbeta and 13 Jbeta primers. The table came from immunoSEQ multiplex PCR; TCRdb's copy has only in-frame clones and leaves some out. The sample holds around 110,000 clones, more than 75% seen once. The data stem from a study of cytomegalovirus exposure and HLA in healthy donors. Whole-study findings and limits: According to an earlier analysis, most TCR beta V segments yielded productive rearrangements about 90% or about 30% of the time. Prediction of most subjects' HLA-A and HLA-B alleles by TCR beta sequences was reportedly accurate.

The clonotype was recovered from a woman aged 45-65 years in good health and CMV-seropositive. Sequencing was performed on PBMCs.

The CDR3 DNA follows: TGTGCCAGCACGGGACAGGGGGCTGAGTATGGCTACACCTTC. Protein product: CASTGQGAEYGYTF. This rearrangement joins TRBV18 to TRBJ1-2, with 12 bases fitting TRBD1. This CDR3 is 14 amino acids long. The germline V gene has CDR1 KGHSH and CDR2 LQKENI. With 8 bases clipped from V and 5 bases from J, the junction kept 6 bases outside the gene matches.